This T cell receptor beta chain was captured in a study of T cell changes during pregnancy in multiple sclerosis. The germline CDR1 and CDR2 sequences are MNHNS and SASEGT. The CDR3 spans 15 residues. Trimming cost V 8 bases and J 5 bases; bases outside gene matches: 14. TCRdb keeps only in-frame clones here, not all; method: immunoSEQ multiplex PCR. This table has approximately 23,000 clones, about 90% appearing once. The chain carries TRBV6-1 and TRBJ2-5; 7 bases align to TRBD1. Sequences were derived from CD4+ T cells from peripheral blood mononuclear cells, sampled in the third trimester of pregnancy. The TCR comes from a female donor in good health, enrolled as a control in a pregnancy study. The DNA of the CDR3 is TGTGCCAGCTCTCCGCACAGGGGTCCTAGGGAGACCCAGTACTTC. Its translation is CASSPHRGPRETQYF.